This is a list of T cell receptor beta chains from one sample in a study of T cell changes during pregnancy in multiple sclerosis. TCRdb's table, derived via immunoSEQ multiplex PCR, lists solely in-frame clones and lacks some. The sample includes about 36,000 clones, 93% of them seen just once. The sequencing here drew on CD4+ T cells from peripheral blood mononuclear cells, taken in the first trimester of pregnancy. The source of these receptors is a female donor with multiple sclerosis, enrolled in a pregnancy study. Both conserved end residues are part of each CDR3. D genes are given only for firm matches. Clone size is stated in some rows and not others, as once, few, many or a class when expanded.

clone_size,v_call,j_call,d_call,cdr3_nt,cdr3_aa
.,TRBV2,TRBJ2-5,.,TGTGCCAGCAGTGAAGAGCAGGGGGGACAAGAGACCCAGTACTTC,CASSEEQGGQETQYF
.,TRBV9,TRBJ2-5,TRBD2,TGTGCCAGCAGCGTAGAAGCGGGGGGGATGGAGACCCAGTACTTC,CASSVEAGGMETQYF
.,TRBV14,TRBJ2-5,.,TGTGCCAGCAGCCAGCTAGCAGCTCCGGAGACCCAGTACTTC,CASSQLAAPETQYF
.,TRBV19,TRBJ2-2,TRBD1,TGTGCCAGTAGTACCGGACAGGGGGCTCTTATTCGCTCATTCACCGGGGAGCTGTTTTTT,CASSTGQGALIRSFTGELFF
few,TRBV7-2,TRBJ2-7,.,TGTGCCAGCTCGTGGGCCATCTCCTACGAGCAGTACTTC,CASSWAISYEQYF
.,TRBV12-5,TRBJ1-2,TRBD1,TGTGCTAGTGTTAGGACAGGGGGCAAAAGTGGCTACACCTTC,CASVRTGGKSGYTF
.,TRBV7-6,TRBJ2-2,.,TGTGCCAGCAGCTTAGATGTCTGGGGGCTCAACACCGGGGAGCTGTTTTTT,CASSLDVWGLNTGELFF
.,TRBV27,TRBJ2-3,.,TGTGCCAGCAGTTTACGCGAGGCATATACGCAGTATTTT,CASSLREAYTQYF
.,TRBV30,TRBJ1-2,.,TGTGCCCTCCCGGGGTTTGGAGGCTACACCTTC,CALPGFGGYTF
once,TRBV2,TRBJ2-7,TRBD1,TGTGCCAGCAGTGCGACAGGGGGCAAACTCTCCTACGAGCAGTACTTC,CASSATGGKLSYEQYF
.,TRBV29-1,TRBJ2-3,TRBD1,TGCAGCGTCGCCTCCGGGACAGTGAAGGATACGCAGTATTTT,CSVASGTVKDTQYF
once,TRBV5-4,TRBJ2-2,TRBD1,TGTGCCAGCAGCCGTCCCGGGACAGGGGAAACCGGGGAGCTGTTTTTT,CASSRPGTGETGELFF
.,TRBV5-1,TRBJ2-1,.,TGCGCCAGCTCGGACATCCCAGGGAATTACAATGAGCAGTTCTTC,CASSDIPGNYNEQFF
.,TRBV9,TRBJ1-4,.,TGTGCCAGCAGCTTACGATCAGGGGTGGGTAATGAAAAACTGTTTTTT,CASSLRSGVGNEKLFF
.,TRBV5-1,TRBJ2-7,TRBD2,TGCGCCAGCAGCGTGACTAGCGGGGGGGTATTTGAGCAGTACTTC,CASSVTSGGVFEQYF
.,TRBV7-2,TRBJ1-1,TRBD1,TGTGCCAGCAGCGAACAGGGGATGAACACTGAAGCTTTCTTT,CASSEQGMNTEAFF
.,TRBV6-1,TRBJ2-1,.,TGTGCCAGCAGTGAAGGTGGAGGGCACAATGAGCAGTTCTTC,CASSEGGGHNEQFF
once,TRBV12-5,TRBJ1-1,.,TGTGCTAGTGGTTTGCAGGAAAACACTGAAGCTTTCTTT,CASGLQENTEAFF
.,TRBV29-1,TRBJ1-5,.,TGCAGCGTTGAAGGGGGAGGCGGGAATCAGCCCCAGCATTTT,CSVEGGGGNQPQHF
.,TRBV18,TRBJ2-1,.,TGTGCCAGCTCACGCTCTTGGTACGAGGATGAGCAGTTCTTC,CASSRSWYEDEQFF
.,TRBV27,TRBJ2-3,TRBD2,TGTGCCAGCAGTTCCTACAGCGGGAGAGGGGCAGATACGCAGTATTTT,CASSSYSGRGADTQYF
.,TRBV28,TRBJ1-1,.,TGTGCCAGCAGTTTACTAGCTGGGGAAATAAGGAACACTGAAGCTTTCTTT,CASSLLAGEIRNTEAFF
.,TRBV9,TRBJ1-6,.,TGTGCCAGCAGCGTAGATATAGGGGCGAATTCACCCCTCCACTTT,CASSVDIGANSPLHF
.,TRBV19,TRBJ2-1,.,TGTGCCAGTAGTATAGTGAGCAATGAGCAGTTCTTC,CASSIVSNEQFF
.,TRBV2,TRBJ1-6,TRBD1,TGTGCCAGCTTGGGACAGGGGAACTCCTATAATTCACCCCTCCACTTT,CASLGQGNSYNSPLHF
.,TRBV25-1,TRBJ2-1,TRBD1,TGTGCCAGCAGTGGGCGGACAGGTTACAATGAGCAGTTCTTC,CASSGRTGYNEQFF
.,TRBV5-1,TRBJ2-4,TRBD2,TGCGCCAGCAGCTTGGGGGCTAGCGGGGGGGCCTTAGACATTCAGTACTTC,CASSLGASGGALDIQYF
.,TRBV5-1,TRBJ2-3,TRBD2,TGCGCCAGCAGCCTGATAAGGGAGGGTACGCAGTATTTT,CASSLIREGTQYF
.,TRBV9,TRBJ1-1,TRBD1,TGTGCCAGCAGCGCCTTTGCCGGGACAGGCATCACTGAAGCTTTCTTT,CASSAFAGTGITEAFF
.,TRBV2,TRBJ1-2,TRBD1,TGTGCCAGCGGAGGACAGGGAGGCGATGGCTACACCTTC,CASGGQGGDGYTF
.,TRBV6-1,TRBJ2-1,TRBD2,TGTGCCAGCAGTGAACTAGCGGGAGGGCCTACGAGCTCCTACAATGAGCAGTTCTTC,CASSELAGGPTSSYNEQFF
few,TRBV9,TRBJ2-2,.,TGTGCCAGCAGTGATGGACTGAGGAACACCGGGGAGCTGTTTTTT,CASSDGLRNTGELFF
.,TRBV7-9,TRBJ2-3,.,TGTGCCAGCAGTCGAGGAGGGACCTTGGATACGCAGTATTTT,CASSRGGTLDTQYF
.,TRBV27,TRBJ1-1,TRBD1,TGTGCCAGCAGTTTCGCGACCAGGGGGATAGGCACTGAAGCTTTCTTT,CASSFATRGIGTEAFF
.,TRBV5-1,TRBJ1-5,.,TGCGCCAGCAGAATGGACAGCGTTTCTAATCAGCCCCAGCATTTT,CASRMDSVSNQPQHF
.,TRBV11-2,TRBJ2-7,.,TGTGCCAGCAGCTTAGTGGGGGGGCTCTACGAGCAGTACTTC,CASSLVGGLYEQYF
.,TRBV6-6,TRBJ2-2,.,TGTGCCAGCAGTTCCGCCGGGAAGGTCGCCGGGGAGCTGTTTTTT,CASSSAGKVAGELFF
once,TRBV14,TRBJ2-5,.,TGTGCCAGCAGCCGCGGGACTTTTGCTTTAGGGACCCAGTACTTC,CASSRGTFALGTQYF
few,TRBV7-9,TRBJ2-1,.,TGTGCCAGCAGCTCGGGTGCCTTGAAGAGCGTCTTGGCCTACAATGAGCAGTTCTTC,CASSSGALKSVLAYNEQFF
.,TRBV10-1,TRBJ2-3,TRBD1,TGCGCCAGCAGTGAGTACAGGACAGGGGTAGATACGCAGTATTTT,CASSEYRTGVDTQYF
.,TRBV5-4,TRBJ1-2,TRBD1,TGTGCCAGCAGCTCCCGGCCGGGACAGGGGTTTGGCTACACCTTC,CASSSRPGQGFGYTF
.,TRBV15,TRBJ1-1,TRBD1,TGTGCCACCAGCGGAGGGACAGGGGGGATGAACACTGAAGCTTTCTTT,CATSGGTGGMNTEAFF
.,TRBV5-1,TRBJ2-1,TRBD2,TGCGCCAGCAGCCCACCGTTATATAACCTAGCGGATAATGAGCAGTTCTTC,CASSPPLYNLADNEQFF
.,TRBV5-1,TRBJ1-2,.,TGCGCCAGCAGCCCTCGGGATAGGCTCGGCGGCTACACCTTC,CASSPRDRLGGYTF